This T cell receptor beta chain derives from a study of blood T cell repertoires in COVID-19. The wider study: Acute and convalescent COVID-19 specimens originated in the United States, Italy and Spain.

The CDR3 runs 14 residues. The V gene's germline CDR1 is SGHDN and CDR2 FVKESK. V lost 0 bases to trimming and J lost 8 bases, with 10 bases between them. Assay used: immunoSEQ multiplex PCR; TCRdb lists only in-frame clones, some missing. The profile shows about 31,000 clones, roughly 90% of them singletons. Sequencing was carried out using peripheral blood. V is TRBV14 and J is TRBJ2-2; a possible D gene is TRBD2 (6 bases). This TCR came from a man in his sixties with COVID-19, enrolled during active disease. The CDR3 coding sequence is TGTGCCAGCAGCCAAGAGAGGACTACGGGGGAGCTGTTTTTT. Amino acid sequence: CASSQERTTGELFF.